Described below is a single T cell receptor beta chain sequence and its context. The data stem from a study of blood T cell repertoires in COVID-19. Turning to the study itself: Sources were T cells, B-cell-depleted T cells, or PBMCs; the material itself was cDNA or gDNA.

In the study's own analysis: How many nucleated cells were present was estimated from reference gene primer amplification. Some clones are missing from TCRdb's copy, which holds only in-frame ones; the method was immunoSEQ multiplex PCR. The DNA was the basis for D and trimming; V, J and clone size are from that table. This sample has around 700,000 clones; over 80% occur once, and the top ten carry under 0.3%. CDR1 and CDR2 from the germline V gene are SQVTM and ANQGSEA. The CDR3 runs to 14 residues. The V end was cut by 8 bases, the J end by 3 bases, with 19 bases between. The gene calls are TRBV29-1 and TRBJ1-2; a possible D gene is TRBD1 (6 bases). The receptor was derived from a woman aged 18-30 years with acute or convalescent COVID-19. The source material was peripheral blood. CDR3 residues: CSTPPARGHYGYTF. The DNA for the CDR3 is TGCAGCACCCCACCGGCCAGGGGACACTATGGCTACACCTTC.